This TCR beta chain comes out of a study of T-cell memory formation after mild COVID-19. Overall study: TCR clusters largely stayed donor specific. General observations from the study: Nothing showed for sure that second-wave clones peaking on day 37 were SARS-CoV-2 specific. Some clones that responded turned up in pre-infection memory, which suggests that cross-reactive memory joined in.

V was shortened by 3 bases and J by 2 bases, with 14 bases between the two germline ends. Per the germline V gene, CDR1 is GTSNPN and CDR2 is SVGIG (reference sequence). The CDR3 contains 14 residues. Comments on this clonotype: What it recognizes is unknown.

MiXCR, applied by TCRdb to the 5' RACE reads, yields one record per CDR3 protein. The sample lists 450,000 or so distinct CDR3 sequences; over 15% were seen once. The chain uses TRBV30 and TRBJ2-7; D may match TRBD1 or TRBD2 (5 bases each). The clonotype originates from an adult woman who had mild COVID-19 (a few samples of this study predate the infection). Cell type and time point are not known. Material: PBMCs or a T cell subset sorted from them (not recorded which). CDR3 bases: TGTGCCTGGAGACCAAGGGACCGCCCCTACGAGCAGTACTTC. Its translation is CAWRPRDRPYEQYF.